A selection of T cell receptor beta chains follows, all from one sample in a study of T cell clusters in autoimmune cytopenias. TCRdb reanalyzed the multiplex PCR reads, giving one entry per CDR3 protein sequence and no DNA. Its clone listing holds roughly 5,200 distinct CDR3 sequences. The sample also formed part of further work on T cell repertoires in aging, cancer and after chemotherapy.

The material sequenced was peripheral blood. Source of these receptors: a human donor in good health. CDR3s include the opening cysteine and the closing phenylalanine or tryptophan. The order of the fields is J gene, V gene, CDR3 length, clone size, CDR3 protein. Where a row states a size, it is once, few, many or the class of an expanded clone; other rows omit it.

TRBJ2-2 | TRBV30 | 16 | medium-sized | CAWSVGTSGRAGELFF
TRBJ2-2 | TRBV5-1 | 15 | . | CASSLDSTNTGELFF
TRBJ2-3 | TRBV30 | 16 | medium-sized | CAWNPGNRYSTDTQYF
TRBJ2-5 | TRBV19 | 13 | medium-sized | CASSIREWETQYF
TRBJ2-5 | TRBV5-1 | 14 | . | CASSSQGAAETQYF
TRBJ1-4 | TRBV19 | 16 | medium-sized | CASTSWTSGANEKLFF
TRBJ1-2 | TRBV10-3 | 12 | . | CAISDPGQTFTF
TRBJ1-1 | TRBV13 | 14 | . | CASSRRGVGTEAFF
TRBJ2-1 | TRBV5-6 | 14 | medium-sized | CASSLGQLYNEQFF
TRBJ1-3 | TRBV12-3/TRBV12-4 | 13 | . | CASSTGRGNTIYF
TRBJ2-2 | TRBV6-5 | 15 | . | CASSHGGQRTGELFF
TRBJ2-5 | TRBV6-6 | 17 | . | CASIAGAAGTSEETQYF
TRBJ2-7 | TRBV28 | 16 | . | CASSLVRDTYSYEQYF
TRBJ2-3 | TRBV19 | 16 | medium-sized | CASSIGLAGRTDTQYF
TRBJ1-5 | TRBV6-2/TRBV6-3 | 16 | . | CASRGQVPGTNQPQHF
TRBJ1-5 | TRBV18 | 13 | . | CASSPSHNQPQHF
TRBJ1-2 | TRBV18 | 13 | . | CASSPDRGYGYTF
TRBJ2-7 | TRBV27 | 15 | medium-sized | CASSITQGAVHEQYF
TRBJ2-5 | TRBV19 | 11 | medium-sized | CASSAQETQYF
TRBJ2-7 | TRBV18 | 15 | . | CASSRPGQGLGEQYF
TRBJ2-7 | TRBV6-1 | 17 | . | CASSEALGSTISYEQYF
TRBJ1-5 | TRBV6-1 | 16 | . | CASSAGQGAGNQPQHF
TRBJ2-7 | TRBV6-2/TRBV6-3 | 14 | . | CASSYGLAWVEQYF
TRBJ2-3 | TRBV12-3/TRBV12-4 | 14 | . | CASSLRGPADTQYF
TRBJ1-2 | TRBV7-2 | 16 | . | CASSFLAGYSNYGYTF
TRBJ2-1 | TRBV5-4 | 15 | medium-sized | CASSFVRGRFNEQFF
TRBJ2-5 | TRBV10-3 | 16 | . | CAISDGASGSQETQYF
TRBJ2-1 | TRBV7-9 | 13 | . | CASSFSDWQEQFF
TRBJ1-5 | TRBV12-3/TRBV12-4 | 12 | . | CASSLGYQPQHF
TRBJ2-3 | TRBV19 | 14 | medium-sized | CASSIPAGTDTQYF
TRBJ1-3 | TRBV19 | 13 | medium-sized | CASSIAAEDTIYF
TRBJ1-1 | TRBV19 | 13 | . | CASSMQGGPEAFF
TRBJ1-5 | TRBV6-6 | 15 | . | CASSETGQGYQPQHF
TRBJ2-7 | TRBV10-3 | 13 | . | CAISEALRYEQYF
TRBJ2-2 | TRBV24-1 | 17 | . | CATSDLTSGRLGGELFF